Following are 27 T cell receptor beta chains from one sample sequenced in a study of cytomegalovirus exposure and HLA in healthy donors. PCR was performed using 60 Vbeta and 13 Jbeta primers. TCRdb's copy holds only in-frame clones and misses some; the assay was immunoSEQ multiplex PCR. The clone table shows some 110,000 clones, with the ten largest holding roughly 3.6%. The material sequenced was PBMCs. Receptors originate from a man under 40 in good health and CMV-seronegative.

In DNA, the CDR3 is TGTGCCATCAGTGAGACCCAGCGGGGGGGCCCAGATACGCAGTATTTT. Protein product: CAISETQRGGPDTQYF. The V call is TRBV10-3, the J call TRBJ2-3; 10 bases align to TRBD2. CDR1 is ENHRY and CDR2 is SYGVKD in the germline V gene. This CDR3 spans 16 amino acids. The J segment lost 4 bases and the V segment lost 2 bases, leaving 6 bases of the junction unmatched.

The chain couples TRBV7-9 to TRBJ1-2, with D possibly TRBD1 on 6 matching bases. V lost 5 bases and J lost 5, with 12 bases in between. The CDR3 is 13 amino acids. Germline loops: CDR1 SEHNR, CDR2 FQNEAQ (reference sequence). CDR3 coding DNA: TGTGCCAGCAGCCCTATCCAGGGGTATGGCTACACCTTC. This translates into CASSPIQGYGYTF.

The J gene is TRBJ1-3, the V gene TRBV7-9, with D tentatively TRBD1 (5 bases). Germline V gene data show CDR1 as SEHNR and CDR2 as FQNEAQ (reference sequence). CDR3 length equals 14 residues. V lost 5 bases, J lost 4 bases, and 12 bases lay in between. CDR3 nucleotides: TGTGCCAGCAGCCCCGGGACTGGGGGAAACACCATATATTTT. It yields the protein CASSPGTGGNTIYF. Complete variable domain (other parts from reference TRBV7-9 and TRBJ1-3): DTGVSQNPRHKITKRGQNVTFRCDPISEHNRLYWYRQTLGQGPEFLTYFQNEAQLEKSRLLSDRFSAERPKGSFSTLEIQRTEQGDSAMYLCASSPGTGGNTIYFGEGSWLTVV.

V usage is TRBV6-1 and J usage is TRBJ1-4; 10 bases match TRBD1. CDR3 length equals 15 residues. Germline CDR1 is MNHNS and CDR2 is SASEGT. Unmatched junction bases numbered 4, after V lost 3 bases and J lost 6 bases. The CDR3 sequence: CASSDTGTGDEKLFF. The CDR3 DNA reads TGTGCCAGCAGTGACACCGGGACAGGGGATGAAAAACTGTTTTTT.

CDR3 nucleotide sequence: TGTGCCAGCAGCTTAAGGAGCCCAAACGAGCAGTTCTTC. Translating gives CASSLRSPNEQFF. This chain joins TRBV5-5 and TRBJ2-1, with D unclear. Germline V gene lookup returns CDR1 SGHKS and CDR2 YYEKEE (reference sequence). This CDR3 region has 13 residues. V gave up 2 bases and J gave up 10 bases, with 13 bases separating them. The whole variable domain, remainder taken from reference TRBV5-5 and TRBJ2-1, is DAGVTQSPTHLIKTRGQQVTLRCSPISGHKSVSWYQQVLGQGPQFIFQYYEKEERGRGNFPDRFSARQFPNYSSELNVNALLLGDSALYLCASSLRSPNEQFFGPGTRLTVL.

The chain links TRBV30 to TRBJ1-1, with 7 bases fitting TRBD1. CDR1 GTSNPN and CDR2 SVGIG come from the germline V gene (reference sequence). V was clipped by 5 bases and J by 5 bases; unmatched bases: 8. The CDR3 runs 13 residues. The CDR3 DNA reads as TGTGCCTGGGACCCCCGGGACAGAACTGAAGCTTTCTTT. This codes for CAWDPRDRTEAFF.

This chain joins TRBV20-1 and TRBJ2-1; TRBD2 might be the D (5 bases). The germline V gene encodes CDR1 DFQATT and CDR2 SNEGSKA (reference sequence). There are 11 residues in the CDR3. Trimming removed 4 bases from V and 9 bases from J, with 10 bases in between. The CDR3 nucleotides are TGCAGTGCTACGGACTTGGGTGAGCAGTTCTTC. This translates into CSATDLGEQFF.

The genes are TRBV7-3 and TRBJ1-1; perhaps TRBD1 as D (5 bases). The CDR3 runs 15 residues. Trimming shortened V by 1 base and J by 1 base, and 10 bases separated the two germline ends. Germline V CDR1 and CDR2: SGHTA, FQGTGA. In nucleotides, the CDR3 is TGTGCCAGCAGCTTAAGGTGGACACAGAACACTGAAGCTTTCTTT. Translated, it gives CASSLRWTQNTEAFF.

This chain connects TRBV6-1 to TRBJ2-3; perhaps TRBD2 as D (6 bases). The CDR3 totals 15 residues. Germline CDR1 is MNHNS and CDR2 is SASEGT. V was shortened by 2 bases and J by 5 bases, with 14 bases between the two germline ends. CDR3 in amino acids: CASSELRGERDTQYF. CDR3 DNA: TGTGCCAGCAGTGAATTGCGGGGCGAGAGAGATACGCAGTATTTT.

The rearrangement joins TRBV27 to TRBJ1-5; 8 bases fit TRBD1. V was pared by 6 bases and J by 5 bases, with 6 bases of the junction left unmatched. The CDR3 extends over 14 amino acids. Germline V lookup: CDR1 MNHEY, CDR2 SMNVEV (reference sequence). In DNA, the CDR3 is TGTGCCAGCAGGGTCCAGACAGGGGATCAGCCCCAGCATTTT. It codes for CASRVQTGDQPQHF.

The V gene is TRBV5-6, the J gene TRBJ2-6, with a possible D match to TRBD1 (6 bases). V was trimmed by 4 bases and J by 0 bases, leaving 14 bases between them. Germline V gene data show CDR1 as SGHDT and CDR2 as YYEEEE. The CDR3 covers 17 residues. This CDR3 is CASSQDTGPSGANVLTF. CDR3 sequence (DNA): TGTGCCAGCAGCCAAGACACAGGGCCCTCTGGGGCCAACGTCCTGACTTTC.

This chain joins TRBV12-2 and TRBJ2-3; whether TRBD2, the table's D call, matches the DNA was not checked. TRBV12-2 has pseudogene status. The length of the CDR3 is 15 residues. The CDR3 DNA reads TGTGCAAGTCGCGGGACTAGCGTTGGCGCAGATACGCAGTATTTT. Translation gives CASRGTSVGADTQYF.

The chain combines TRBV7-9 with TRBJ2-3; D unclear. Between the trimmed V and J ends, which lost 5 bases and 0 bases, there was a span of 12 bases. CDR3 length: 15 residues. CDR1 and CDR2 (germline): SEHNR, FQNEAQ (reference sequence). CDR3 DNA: TGTGCCAGCAGCGGAAGAGGAGTTAGCACAGATACGCAGTATTTT. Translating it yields CASSGRGVSTDTQYF.

The CDR3 DNA is TGTGCCACCCAAGGGTTCCCCGGGACTAGCGGCCAAGGAAATGAGCAGTTCTTC. It yields the protein CATQGFPGTSGQGNEQFF. This rearrangement joins TRBV25-1 to TRBJ2-1, with TRBD2 identical over 11 bases. V lost 10 bases, J lost 7 bases, and 21 bases stayed unmatched. CDR3 length equals 18 residues. Germline V CDR1 and CDR2: MGHDK, SYGVNS.

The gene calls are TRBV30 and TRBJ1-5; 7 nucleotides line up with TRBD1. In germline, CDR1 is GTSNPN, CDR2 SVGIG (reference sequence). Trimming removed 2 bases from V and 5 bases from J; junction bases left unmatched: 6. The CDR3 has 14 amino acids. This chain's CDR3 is CAWSTGAPYQPQHF. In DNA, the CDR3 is TGTGCCTGGAGTACAGGGGCCCCATATCAGCCCCAGCATTTT.

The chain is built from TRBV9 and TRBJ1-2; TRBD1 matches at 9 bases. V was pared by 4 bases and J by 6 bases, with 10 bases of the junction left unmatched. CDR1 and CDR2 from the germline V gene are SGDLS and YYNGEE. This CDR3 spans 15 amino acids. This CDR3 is CASSTSNRGQDGYTF. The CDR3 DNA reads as TGTGCCAGCAGCACCTCCAACAGGGGGCAGGATGGCTACACCTTC.

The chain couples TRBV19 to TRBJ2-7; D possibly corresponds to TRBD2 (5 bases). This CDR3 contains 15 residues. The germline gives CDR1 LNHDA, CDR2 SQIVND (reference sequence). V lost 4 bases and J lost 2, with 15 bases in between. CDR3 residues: CASSTSRERAYEQYF. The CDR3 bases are TGTGCCAGTAGTACCAGCCGGGAAAGGGCCTACGAGCAGTACTTC.

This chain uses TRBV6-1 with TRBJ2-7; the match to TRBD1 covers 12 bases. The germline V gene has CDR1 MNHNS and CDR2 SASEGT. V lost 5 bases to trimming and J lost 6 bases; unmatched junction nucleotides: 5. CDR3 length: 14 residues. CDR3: CASSNWDRGLEQYF. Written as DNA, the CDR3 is TGTGCCAGCAGTAACTGGGACAGGGGGCTCGAGCAGTACTTC.

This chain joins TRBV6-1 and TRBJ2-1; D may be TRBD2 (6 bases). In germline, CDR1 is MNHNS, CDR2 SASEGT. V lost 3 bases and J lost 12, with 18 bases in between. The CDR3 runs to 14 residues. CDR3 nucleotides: TGTGCCAGCAGTGACGCGGCGGGGTTGGAAGGGCAGTTCTTC. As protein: CASSDAAGLEGQFF.

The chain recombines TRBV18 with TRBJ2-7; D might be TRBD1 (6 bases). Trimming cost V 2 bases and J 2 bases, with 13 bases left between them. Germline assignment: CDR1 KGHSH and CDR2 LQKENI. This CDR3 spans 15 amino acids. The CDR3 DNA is TGTGCCAGCTCACCAGGGGCAGGGGTTCCCTACGAGCAGTACTTC. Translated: CASSPGAGVPYEQYF.

The CDR3 DNA reads as TGCGCCAGCAGCCAAGATTTACCCCTTAATAGCAGGGGGCGAACAGATACGCAGTATTTT. Translated, it gives CASSQDLPLNSRGRTDTQYF. The V gene is TRBV4-3, the J gene TRBJ2-3; 8 nucleotides align to TRBD1. Per the germline V gene, CDR1 is LGHNA and CDR2 is YSLEER. V shed 0 bases, J shed 3 bases, and the junction held 17 bases outside the gene matches. The CDR3 totals 20 residues.

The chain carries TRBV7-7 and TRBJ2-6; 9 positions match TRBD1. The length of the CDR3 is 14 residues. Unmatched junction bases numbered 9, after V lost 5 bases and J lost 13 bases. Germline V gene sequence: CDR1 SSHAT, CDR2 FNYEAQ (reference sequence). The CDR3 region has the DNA TGTGCCAGCAGCCAGGGACAGGGTGGGGGAGTCCTGACTTTC. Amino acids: CASSQGQGGGVLTF.

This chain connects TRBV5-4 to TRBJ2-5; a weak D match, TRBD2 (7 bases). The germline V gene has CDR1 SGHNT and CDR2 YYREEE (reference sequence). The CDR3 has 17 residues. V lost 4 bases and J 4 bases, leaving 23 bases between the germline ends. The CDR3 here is CASSPISLGGGRETQYF. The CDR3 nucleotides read TGTGCCAGCAGCCCTATATCTCTAGGGGGGGGAAGAGAGACCCAGTACTTC. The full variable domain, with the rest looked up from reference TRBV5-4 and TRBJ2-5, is ETGVTQSPTHLIKTRGQQVTLRCSSQSGHNTVSWYQQALGQGPQFIFQYYREEENGRGNFPPRFSGLQFPNYSSELNVNALELDDSALYLCASSPISLGGGRETQYFGPGTRLLVL.

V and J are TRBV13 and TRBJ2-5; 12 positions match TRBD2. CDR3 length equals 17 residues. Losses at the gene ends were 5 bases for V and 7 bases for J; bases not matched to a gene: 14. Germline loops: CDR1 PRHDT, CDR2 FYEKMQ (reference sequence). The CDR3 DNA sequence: TGTGCCAGCAGCCCAGCCGGGCTAGCGGGGGGGCGAGGGACCCAGTACTTC. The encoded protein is CASSPAGLAGGRGTQYF.

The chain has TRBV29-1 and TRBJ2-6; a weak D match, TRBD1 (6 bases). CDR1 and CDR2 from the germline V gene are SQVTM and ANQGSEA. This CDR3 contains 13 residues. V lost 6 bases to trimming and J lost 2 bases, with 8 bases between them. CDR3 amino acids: CSVEGAGANVLTF. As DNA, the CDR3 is TGCAGCGTCGAGGGGGCTGGGGCCAACGTCCTGACTTTC. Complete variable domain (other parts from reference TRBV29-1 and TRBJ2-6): SAVISQKPSRDICQRGTSLTIQCQVDSQVTMMFWYRQQPGQSLTLIATANQGSEATYESGFVIDKFPISRPNLTFSTLTVSNMSPEDSSIYLCSVEGAGANVLTFGAGSRLTVL.

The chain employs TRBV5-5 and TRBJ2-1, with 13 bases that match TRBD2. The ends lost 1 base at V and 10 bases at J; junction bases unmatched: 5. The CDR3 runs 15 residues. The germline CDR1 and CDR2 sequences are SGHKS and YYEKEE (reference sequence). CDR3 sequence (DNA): TGTGCCAGCAGCTTGAGGACTAGCGGGGGAGGAGAGCAGTTCTTC. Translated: CASSLRTSGGGEQFF.

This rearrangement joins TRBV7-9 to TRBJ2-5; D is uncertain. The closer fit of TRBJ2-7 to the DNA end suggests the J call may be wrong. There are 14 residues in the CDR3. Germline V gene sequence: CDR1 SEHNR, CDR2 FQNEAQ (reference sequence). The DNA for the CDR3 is TGTGCCAGCAGCTTAGCGAGCGACGGCTACGAGCAGTACTTC. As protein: CASSLASDGYEQYF.